This TCR beta chain was observed in a study of response to subunit inactivated influenza vaccine. After removal of 6 bases from V and 4 bases from J, the junction contained 1 base not matched to a gene. The CDR3 extends over 12 amino acids. At least ten counts were recorded for this clonotype. TCRdb redid the calling of the RT-PCR reads with MiXCR, one entry per CDR3 protein. The sample lists roughly 520,000 distinct CDR3 sequences, roughly 23% occurring once. This TCR was sampled from a middle-aged man who received an inactivated influenza vaccine. V gene TRBV12-3 or TRBV12-4 combines with J gene TRBJ2-7; 9 bases are a match to TRBD1. Specimen: CD4+ T cells sorted from PBMCs, collected more than 4 days after vaccination. The CDR3, as DNA: TGTGCCAGCAGAGGGACAGGGTACGAGCAGTACTTC. Its protein product is CASRGTGYEQYF.